This record covers a single T cell receptor (beta chain). There are 15 residues in the CDR3. Germline V gene sequence: CDR1 SGHRS, CDR2 YFSETQ. The V and J ends lost 0 bases and 8 bases respectively, with 16 bases between them. The sample comes from a study of blood T cell repertoires in COVID-19. Produced via immunoSEQ multiplex PCR; TCRdb's table is partial and in-frame only. This table holds around 290,000 clones, around 89% found once. Sequences were obtained from peripheral blood. The V gene is TRBV5-1, the J gene TRBJ2-3; the D gene is possibly TRBD1 (5 bases). This TCR was recovered from a man in his forties or fifties with acute or convalescent COVID-19. CDR3 loop: CASSLALTDLGTQYF. The CDR3, as DNA: TGCGCCAGCAGCTTGGCTCTGACAGACCTAGGTACGCAGTATTTT.